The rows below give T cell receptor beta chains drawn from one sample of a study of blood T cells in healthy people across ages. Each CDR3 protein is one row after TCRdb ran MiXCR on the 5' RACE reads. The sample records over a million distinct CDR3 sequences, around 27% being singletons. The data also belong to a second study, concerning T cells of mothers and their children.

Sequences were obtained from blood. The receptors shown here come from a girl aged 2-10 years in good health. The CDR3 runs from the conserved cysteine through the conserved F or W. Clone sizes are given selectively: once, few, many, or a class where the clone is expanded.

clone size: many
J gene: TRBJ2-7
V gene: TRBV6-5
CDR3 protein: CASSYSGNSYEQYF

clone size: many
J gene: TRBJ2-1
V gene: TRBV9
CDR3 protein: CASSVWDRSYNEQFF

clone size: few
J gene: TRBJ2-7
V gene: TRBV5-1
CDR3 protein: CASRGSNYEQYF

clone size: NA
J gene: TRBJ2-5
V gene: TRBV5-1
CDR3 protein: CASSPELAGEVETQYF

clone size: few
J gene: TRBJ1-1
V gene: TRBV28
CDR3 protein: CASSAFDTEAFF

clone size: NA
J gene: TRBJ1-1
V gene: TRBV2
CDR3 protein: CASSGQRMNTEAFF

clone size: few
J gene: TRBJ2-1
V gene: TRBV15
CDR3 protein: CATSRDRAGTYNEQFF

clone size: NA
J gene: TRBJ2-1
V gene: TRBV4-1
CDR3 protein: CASSQVELIRGEQFF

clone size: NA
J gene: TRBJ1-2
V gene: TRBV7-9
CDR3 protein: CASSLAPGEYYGYTF

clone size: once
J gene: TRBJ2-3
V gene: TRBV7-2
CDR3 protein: CASSLQLAPTTDTQYF

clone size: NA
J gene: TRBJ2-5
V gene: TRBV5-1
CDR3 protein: CASSSGQLAPETQYF

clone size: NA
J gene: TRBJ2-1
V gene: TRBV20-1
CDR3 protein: CSARDIGGASYNEQFF

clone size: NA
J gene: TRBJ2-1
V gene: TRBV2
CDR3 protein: CASSALSNTGFRRDNEQFF

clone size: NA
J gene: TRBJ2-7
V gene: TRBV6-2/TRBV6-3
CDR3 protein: CASSWAGQSYEQYF

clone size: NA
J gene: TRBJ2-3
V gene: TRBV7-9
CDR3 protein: CASSQRQGKTDTQYF

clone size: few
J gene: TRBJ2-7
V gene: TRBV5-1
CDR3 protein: CASSLAQAGIYEQYF

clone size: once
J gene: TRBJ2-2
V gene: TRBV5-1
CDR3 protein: CASSLVLNPPGELFF

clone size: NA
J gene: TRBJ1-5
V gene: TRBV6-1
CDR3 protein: CASTDKGTGTNQPQHF

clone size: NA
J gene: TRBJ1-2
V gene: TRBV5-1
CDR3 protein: CASSVGDGNYGYTF

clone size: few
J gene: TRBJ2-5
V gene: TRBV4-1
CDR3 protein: CASSQVNGPQETQYF

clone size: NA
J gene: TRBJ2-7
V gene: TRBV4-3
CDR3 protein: CASSQGGWGYEQYF

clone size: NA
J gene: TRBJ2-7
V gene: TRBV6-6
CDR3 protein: CASTGATYEQYF

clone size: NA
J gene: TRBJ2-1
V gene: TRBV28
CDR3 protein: CASSKRLYNEQFF

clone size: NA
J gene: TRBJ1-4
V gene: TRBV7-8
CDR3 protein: CASSPEHDGGPTNEKLFF

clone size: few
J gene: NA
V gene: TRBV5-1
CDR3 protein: CASSWAMEGNEQFF

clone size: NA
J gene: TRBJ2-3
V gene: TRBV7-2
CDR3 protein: CASSLRRPAGADTQYF

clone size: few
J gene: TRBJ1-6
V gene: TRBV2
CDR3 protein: CASSHSQGQAGSSPLHF

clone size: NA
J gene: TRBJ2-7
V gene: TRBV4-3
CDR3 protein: CASSQDYRSSYYEQYF

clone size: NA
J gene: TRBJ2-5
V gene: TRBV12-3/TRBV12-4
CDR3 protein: CASSADLSGETQYF

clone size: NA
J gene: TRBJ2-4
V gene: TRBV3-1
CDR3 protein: CASSHGTAGNNIQYF

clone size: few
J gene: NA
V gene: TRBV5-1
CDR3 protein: CASSSAQGPKEQFF

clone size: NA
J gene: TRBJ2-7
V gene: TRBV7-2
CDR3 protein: CASSLRAWATEYEQYF

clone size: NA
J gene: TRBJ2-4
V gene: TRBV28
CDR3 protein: CASRIPGAKNIQYF

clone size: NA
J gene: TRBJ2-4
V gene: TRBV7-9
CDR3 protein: CASSPPPGEAKNIQYF

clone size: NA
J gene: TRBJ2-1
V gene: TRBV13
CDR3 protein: CASSQTNGVYNEQFF

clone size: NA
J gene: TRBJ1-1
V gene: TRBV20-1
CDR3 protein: CSAQNGGNTEAFF

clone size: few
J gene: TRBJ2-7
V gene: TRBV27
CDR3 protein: CASSFSVLGAGEQYF

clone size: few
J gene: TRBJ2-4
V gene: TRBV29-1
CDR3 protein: CSVRTGGQNIQYF

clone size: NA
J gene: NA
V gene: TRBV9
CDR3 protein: CASSYTGSPGSYEQYF

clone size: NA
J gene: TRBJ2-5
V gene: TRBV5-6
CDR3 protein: CASGGQGQETQYF

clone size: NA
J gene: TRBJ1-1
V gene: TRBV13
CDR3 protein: CASSDQGNTEAFF

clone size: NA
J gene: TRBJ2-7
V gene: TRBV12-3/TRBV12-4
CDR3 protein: CASTFQGGYEQYF

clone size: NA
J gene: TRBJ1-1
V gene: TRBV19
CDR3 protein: CASSIRRAWTPAFF

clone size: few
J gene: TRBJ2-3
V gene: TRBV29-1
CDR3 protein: CSVERGVQPTDTQYF

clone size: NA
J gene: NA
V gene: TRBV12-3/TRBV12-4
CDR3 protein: CASSPTGNNEQYF

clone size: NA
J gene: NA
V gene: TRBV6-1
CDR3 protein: CASSRASADYNEQFF

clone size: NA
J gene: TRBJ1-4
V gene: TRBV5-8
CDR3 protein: CASSFWRGSTNEKLFF

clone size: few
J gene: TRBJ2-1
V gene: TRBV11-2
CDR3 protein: CASSLAISGGAREQFF

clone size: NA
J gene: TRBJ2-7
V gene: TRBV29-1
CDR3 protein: CSVLGPYEQYF

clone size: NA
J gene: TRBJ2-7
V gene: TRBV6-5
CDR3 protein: CASSYDGGRREQYF

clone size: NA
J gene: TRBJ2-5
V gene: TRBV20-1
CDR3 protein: CSASGDSRTETQYF

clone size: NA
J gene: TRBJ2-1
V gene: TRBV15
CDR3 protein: CATSREVTAALLDEQFF

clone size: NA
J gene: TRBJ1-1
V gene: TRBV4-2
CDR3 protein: CASSQKGVMAEAFF

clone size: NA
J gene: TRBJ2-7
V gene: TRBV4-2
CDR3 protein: CASSQEGHEQYF

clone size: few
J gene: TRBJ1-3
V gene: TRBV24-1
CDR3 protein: CASSSGDSGNTIYF